One and the same sample provided the 8 T cell receptor beta chains below, sequenced in a study of glioma-infiltrating T cells. The iRepertoire nested amplicon-rescue multiplex PCR amplified TCR alpha and beta CDR3s from RNA. TCRdb passed the multiplex PCR reads through MiXCR, listing each CDR3 protein once. Here the sample spans around 20,000 distinct CDR3 sequences, around 23% being singletons. What was sequenced was glioma tissue, nonneoplastic brain tissue, or PBMCs (not recorded which). The receptor set was obtained from a human donor with low-grade glioma or glioblastoma, undergoing nonglioma brain surgery, or in good health (not recorded which).

The table lists this clonotype with many counts. The chain is built from TRBV7-9 and TRBJ2-7; 8 bases agree with TRBD1. Trimming took 3 bases from V and 3 from J; bases not matched to a gene: 7. There are 15 residues in the CDR3. Germline V gives CDR1 SEHNR, CDR2 FQNEAQ (reference sequence). CDR3 in amino acids: CASSFPRGQSYEQYF. CDR3 nucleotide sequence: TGTGCCAGCAGCTTCCCCAGGGGGCAAAGCTACGAGCAGTACTTC.

This clonotype showed up just a few times. The chain joins TRBV29-1 to TRBJ1-2, with D unclear. The CDR3 totals 13 residues. Germline-derived CDR1 and CDR2 are SQVTM and ANQGSEA. Deletions cut 6 bases from V and 8 bases from J, with 19 bases between. The CDR3 nucleotides read TGCAGCGTCGCACTTAGGTTAGAGCTAGGCTACACCTTC. This translates into CSVALRLELGYTF.

By share of the sample, this clonotype is medium-sized. The CDR3: CSARLLAGGREQYF. The CDR3 nucleotides read TGCAGTGCTAGACTTCTAGCGGGGGGGCGTGAGCAGTACTTC. V gene TRBV20-1 combines with J gene TRBJ2-7; 12 bases agree with TRBD2. Losses at the gene ends were 2 bases for V and 7 bases for J; bases not matched to a gene: 6. Per germline, CDR1 DFQATT and CDR2 SNEGSKA (reference sequence). This CDR3 is built from 14 residues.

Comments on this clonotype: A much larger clone sits a single nucleotide away, making a read error possible. This chain's CDR3 is CSAEAFNYGYTF. As DNA, the CDR3 is TGCAGTGCTGAGGCTTTTAACTATGGCTACACCTTC. The chain combines TRBV20-1 with TRBJ1-2; D is undetermined. The V and J ends lost 5 bases and 1 base respectively, with 8 bases between them. The CDR3 is 12 amino acids. CDR1 DFQATT and CDR2 SNEGSKA come from the germline V gene (reference sequence).

Relative to its sample, this clonotype is medium-sized (0.01 to 0.1%). The J gene is TRBJ1-2, the V gene TRBV27; possibly TRBD1 for D (6 bases). The CDR3 spans 14 residues. From germline, CDR1 is MNHEY and CDR2 SMNVEV (reference sequence). Trimming took off 8 bases at V and 6 bases at J, with 19 bases between the two ends. CDR3 sequence: CASVKQGVRNGYTF. CDR3 in DNA: TGTGCCAGCGTGAAACAGGGAGTAAGGAATGGCTACACCTTC.

Here the CDR3 DNA reads TGTGCCAGTAGTATATCCAGGGGCACCGGGGAGCTGTTTTTT. This translates into CASSISRGTGELFF. The rearrangement joins TRBV19 to TRBJ2-2; tentative D call: TRBD1 (6 bases). There are 14 residues in the CDR3. The germline V gene encodes CDR1 LNHDA and CDR2 SQIVND (reference sequence). Trimming took 2 bases from V and 4 from J, leaving 8 bases between them.

This clonotype was recorded many times. The CDR3 DNA follows: TGTGCCAGCACCCTCGAGGGGGCCTACGAGCAGTACTTC. This translates into CASTLEGAYEQYF. The V call is TRBV3-1, the J call TRBJ2-7; D is perhaps TRBD1 (6 bases). Trimming removed 7 bases at V and 2 bases at J, with 12 bases between. The CDR3 consists of 13 residues. Germline values: CDR1 LGHDT, CDR2 YNNKEL (reference sequence).

This clonotype has at least ten counts. The chain joins TRBV7-3 to TRBJ2-2, with D unresolved. The V and J ends lost 0 bases and 0 bases respectively, with 8 bases between them. The CDR3 covers 16 residues. Germline V gives CDR1 SGHTA, CDR2 FQGTGA. CDR3 loop: CASSLTGSANTGELFF. The CDR3 DNA is TGTGCCAGCAGCTTAACCGGCAGTGCGAACACCGGGGAGCTGTTTTTT.